This T cell receptor (beta chain) was captured by sequencing in a study of T cell changes during pregnancy in multiple sclerosis. Germline lookup yields CDR1 MDHEN and CDR2 SYDVKM. The CDR3 covers 17 residues. J was trimmed by 5 bases and V by 4 bases; bases with no gene match: 15. Method: immunoSEQ multiplex PCR; TCRdb's copy keeps in-frame clones and lacks some. This repertoire shows approximately 93,000 clones, about 91% found once; its top ten account for around 0.93%. This clone appeared once. The chain links TRBV28 to TRBJ2-3; 7 nucleotides align to TRBD1. The source material was peripheral blood, sampled before pregnancy. The receptor's source is a female donor with multiple sclerosis, enrolled in a pregnancy study. Written as DNA, the CDR3 is TGTGCCAGCAGTTCGGTCTTACCGGGACAGAATCAAGATACGCAGTATTTT. Its protein is CASSSVLPGQNQDTQYF.